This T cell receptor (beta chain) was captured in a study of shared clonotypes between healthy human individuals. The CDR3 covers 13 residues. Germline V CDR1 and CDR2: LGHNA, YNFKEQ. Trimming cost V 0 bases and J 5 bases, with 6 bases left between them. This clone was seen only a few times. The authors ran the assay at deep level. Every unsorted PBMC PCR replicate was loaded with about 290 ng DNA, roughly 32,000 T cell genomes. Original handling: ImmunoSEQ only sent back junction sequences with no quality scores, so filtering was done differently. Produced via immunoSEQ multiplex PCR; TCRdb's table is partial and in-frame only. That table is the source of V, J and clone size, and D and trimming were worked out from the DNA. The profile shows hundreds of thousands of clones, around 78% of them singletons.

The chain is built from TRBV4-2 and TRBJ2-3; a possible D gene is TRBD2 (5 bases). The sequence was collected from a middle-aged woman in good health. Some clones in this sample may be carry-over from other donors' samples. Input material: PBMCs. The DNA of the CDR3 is TGTGCCAGCAGCCAAGATCGGGGAGATACGCAGTATTTT. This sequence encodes CASSQDRGDTQYF.